A selection of T cell receptor beta chains follows, all from one sample in a study of blood T cell repertoires in COVID-19. The table came from immunoSEQ multiplex PCR; TCRdb's copy has only in-frame clones and leaves some out. The repertoire holds 300,000 to 350,000 clones, approximately 83% seen once, with more than 2% in the top ten. What was sequenced was PBMCs or T cells enriched from blood (not recorded which). The origin of the receptors is a man aged 30 to 45 who had recovered from COVID-19. The CDR3 runs from the conserved cysteine through the conserved F or W. The order of the fields is J gene, D gene, V gene, clone size, CDR3 protein, CDR3 DNA. The D gene is left open where the match is weak. Clone size is not always given. Where it is, it says once, few, many or a class for expanded clones.

J: TRBJ2-3; D: -; V: TRBV6-6; size: -; CDR3: CASSYGGPRTDTQYF; DNA: TGTGCCAGCAGTTACGGGGGCCCGAGGACAGATACGCAGTATTTT
J: TRBJ2-3; D: TRBD2; V: TRBV6-2/TRBV6-3; size: -; CDR3: CASSYSRGIGDTQYF; DNA: TGTGCCAGCAGTTACTCGCGGGGGATTGGAGATACGCAGTATTTT
J: TRBJ1-6; D: -; V: TRBV30; size: once; CDR3: CAWVARGNSPLHF; DNA: TGTGCCTGGGTCGCGCGGGGGAATTCACCCCTCCACTTT
J: TRBJ1-3; D: -; V: TRBV6-4; size: -; CDR3: CASSRTANSGNTIYF; DNA: TGTGCCAGCAGTAGGACTGCCAACTCTGGAAACACCATATATTTT
J: TRBJ1-3; D: TRBD1; V: TRBV9; size: -; CDR3: CASSVTQGPGNTIYF; DNA: TGTGCCAGCAGCGTGACACAGGGGCCTGGAAACACCATATATTTT
J: TRBJ1-6; D: TRBD1; V: TRBV5-1; size: few; CDR3: CASRQGQSNSPLHF; DNA: TGCGCCAGCAGACAGGGACAGAGTAATTCACCCCTCCACTTT
J: TRBJ1-4; D: -; V: TRBV5-1; size: -; CDR3: CASSSGSGEKLFF; DNA: TGCGCCAGCTCTTCCGGATCAGGTGAAAAACTGTTTTTT
J: TRBJ2-1; D: TRBD1; V: TRBV11-2; size: -; CDR3: CASSLDPTGGYEQFF; DNA: TGTGCCAGCAGCTTAGATCCCACAGGGGGCTATGAGCAGTTCTTC
J: TRBJ1-3; D: TRBD1; V: TRBV9; size: -; CDR3: CASGGTGGRNTIYF; DNA: TGTGCCAGCGGGGGGACAGGGGGCAGAAACACCATATATTTT
J: TRBJ2-1; D: -; V: TRBV9; size: -; CDR3: CASSVGQRSSYNEQFF; DNA: TGTGCCAGCAGCGTAGGACAGAGGAGCTCCTACAATGAGCAGTTCTTC
J: TRBJ2-3; D: TRBD2; V: TRBV30; size: -; CDR3: CAWSVFLAGGTDTQYF; DNA: TGTGCCTGGAGTGTATTCCTAGCGGGGGGGACAGATACGCAGTATTTT
J: TRBJ2-1; D: -; V: TRBV5-1; size: -; CDR3: CASSSQGRSDNEQFF; DNA: TGCGCCAGCAGCTCACAGGGGAGGTCCGACAATGAGCAGTTCTTC
J: TRBJ2-1; D: -; V: TRBV6-5; size: -; CDR3: CASGSNLRGEQFF; DNA: TGTGCCAGCGGATCCAACCTCCGCGGTGAGCAGTTCTTC
J: TRBJ2-5; D: -; V: TRBV5-4; size: -; CDR3: CASSQGGGETQYF; DNA: TGTGCCAGCAGCCAGGGAGGGGGGGAGACCCAGTACTTC
J: TRBJ2-3; D: -; V: TRBV7-2; size: -; CDR3: CASSAVGAPDTQYF; DNA: TGTGCCAGCAGCGCGGTGGGAGCGCCAGATACGCAGTATTTT
J: TRBJ1-6; D: -; V: TRBV5-5; size: -; CDR3: CASSEWTDYNSPLHF; DNA: TGTGCCAGCAGCGAATGGACAGACTATAATTCACCCCTCCACTTT
J: TRBJ2-3; D: TRBD2; V: TRBV29-1; size: -; CDR3: CSVERYGGATDTQYF; DNA: TGCAGCGTTGAACGGTACGGGGGGGCGACAGATACGCAGTATTTT
J: TRBJ1-2; D: -; V: TRBV12-3/TRBV12-4; size: -; CDR3: CASSFEVNYGYTF; DNA: TGTGCCAGCAGTTTCGAGGTAAACTATGGCTACACCTTC
J: TRBJ2-7; D: -; V: TRBV19; size: -; CDR3: CASSIDRVGRGEQYF; DNA: TGTGCCAGTAGTATAGATCGTGTCGGACGGGGCGAGCAGTACTTC
J: TRBJ2-3; D: -; V: TRBV12-3/TRBV12-4; size: -; CDR3: CASSFPGTPLQYF; DNA: TGTGCCAGCAGTTTTCCCGGGACTCCCCTGCAGTATTTT
J: TRBJ1-2; D: TRBD1; V: TRBV30; size: -; CDR3: CAGAGQGRYGYTF; DNA: TGTGCCGGGGCCGGACAGGGACGCTATGGCTACACCTTC
J: TRBJ1-3; D: TRBD1; V: TRBV3-1/TRBV3-2; size: -; CDR3: CASSYRQGKSSGNTIYF; DNA: TGTGCCAGCAGCTATCGACAGGGGAAAAGCTCTGGAAACACCATATATTTT
J: TRBJ1-5; D: -; V: TRBV4-2; size: -; CDR3: CASSQDNRANQPQHF; DNA: TGTGCCAGCAGCCAAGATAACAGGGCCAATCAGCCCCAGCATTTT
J: TRBJ1-1; D: -; V: TRBV9; size: -; CDR3: CASSGWGENTEAFF; DNA: TGTGCCAGCAGTGGATGGGGGGAGAACACTGAAGCTTTCTTT
J: TRBJ2-7; D: -; V: TRBV21-1; size: -; CDR3: CASSNPTRNSSYEQYF; DNA: TGTGCCAGCAGCAATCCAACCCGAAACTCCTCCTACGAGCAGTACTTC
J: TRBJ1-2; D: -; V: TRBV9; size: -; CDR3: CASSPITVAYGYTF; DNA: TGTGCCAGCAGCCCCATAACCGTAGCTTATGGCTACACCTTC
J: TRBJ1-2; D: -; V: TRBV12-3/TRBV12-4; size: -; CDR3: CASSLTTNYGYTF; DNA: TGTGCCAGCAGTTTAACTACTAACTATGGCTACACCTTC
J: TRBJ1-5; D: -; V: TRBV5-1; size: -; CDR3: CASSLGGTSQPQHF; DNA: TGCGCCAGCAGCTTGGGAGGGACATCCCAGCCCCAGCATTTT
J: TRBJ2-4; D: -; V: TRBV30; size: -; CDR3: CAWSVPGTKNIQYF; DNA: TGTGCCTGGAGTGTACCCGGGACCAAAAACATTCAGTACTTC
J: TRBJ2-3; D: -; V: TRBV15; size: -; CDR3: CATSRGATDTQYF; DNA: TGTGCCACCAGCAGAGGAGCCACAGATACGCAGTATTTT
J: TRBJ1-6; D: -; V: TRBV6-5; size: few; CDR3: CASSDLRGNSPLHF; DNA: TGTGCCAGCAGCGATCTGAGGGGGAATTCACCCCTCCACTTT
J: TRBJ1-4; D: -; V: TRBV9; size: -; CDR3: CASSVEPGGNEKLFF; DNA: TGTGCCAGCAGCGTAGAGCCCGGGGGTAATGAAAAACTGTTTTTT
J: TRBJ1-5; D: TRBD1; V: TRBV12-3/TRBV12-4; size: -; CDR3: CASTPGGTQPQHF; DNA: TGTGCCAGCACTCCAGGGGGCACTCAGCCCCAGCATTTT
J: TRBJ1-3; D: -; V: TRBV15; size: few; CDR3: CATSRDHLDTGNTIYF; DNA: TGTGCCACCAGCAGAGATCACCTGGACACTGGAAACACCATATATTTT
J: TRBJ2-1; D: -; V: TRBV11-3; size: -; CDR3: CASSLDFGNEQFF; DNA: TGTGCCAGCAGCTTAGATTTCGGCAATGAGCAGTTCTTC
J: TRBJ1-5; D: -; V: TRBV7-9; size: -; CDR3: CASSLLSENQPQHF; DNA: TGTGCCAGCAGCTTATTGAGTGAAAATCAGCCCCAGCATTTT
J: TRBJ2-7; D: -; V: TRBV7-9; size: once; CDR3: CASNYRESEQYF; DNA: TGTGCCAGCAACTACAGGGAATCGGAGCAGTACTTC
J: TRBJ2-5; D: -; V: TRBV7-2; size: -; CDR3: CASSLANSGTATQETQYF; DNA: TGTGCCAGCAGCTTAGCTAATAGCGGGACAGCTACTCAAGAGACCCAGTACTTC
J: TRBJ2-7; D: TRBD1; V: TRBV6-4; size: -; CDR3: CASSPSGQGKQYF; DNA: TGTGCCAGCAGCCCGTCGGGACAGGGAAAGCAGTACTTC
J: TRBJ2-2; D: TRBD2; V: TRBV6-5; size: -; CDR3: CASMNGGVNTGELFF; DNA: TGTGCCAGCATGAACGGGGGGGTGAACACCGGGGAGCTGTTTTTT
J: TRBJ1-2; D: -; V: TRBV15; size: few; CDR3: CATSRDIGVNYGYTF; DNA: TGTGCCACCAGCAGAGATATAGGGGTTAACTATGGCTACACCTTC
J: TRBJ1-2; D: -; V: TRBV6-5; size: -; CDR3: CASSPQGRPIYGYTF; DNA: TGTGCCAGCAGCCCACAGGGCCGCCCGATCTATGGCTACACCTTC
J: TRBJ1-2; D: TRBD1; V: TRBV7-8; size: -; CDR3: CASSPGYKDRNYGYTF; DNA: TGTGCCAGCAGCCCGGGCTATAAGGACAGGAACTATGGCTACACCTTC
J: TRBJ1-5; D: -; V: TRBV5-1; size: -; CDR3: CASSLSTGQPQHF; DNA: TGCGCCAGCAGCTTGTCCACGGGTCAGCCCCAGCATTTT
J: TRBJ1-2; D: TRBD1; V: TRBV3-1/TRBV3-2; size: -; CDR3: CASSQLGLTGGDTYGYTF; DNA: TGTGCCAGCAGCCAATTGGGGCTCACAGGGGGCGACACTTATGGCTACACCTTC
J: TRBJ2-1; D: -; V: TRBV7-9; size: -; CDR3: CASSLTTGGSYNEQFF; DNA: TGTGCCAGCAGCTTAACGACTGGCGGATCTTATAATGAGCAGTTCTTC
J: TRBJ2-1; D: TRBD1; V: TRBV7-9; size: -; CDR3: CASSLYRGGEQFF; DNA: TGTGCCAGCAGCTTGTACAGGGGTGGTGAGCAGTTCTTC
J: TRBJ2-7; D: TRBD1; V: TRBV19; size: -; CDR3: CASSDRTGKGFYPKFREQYF; DNA: TGTGCCAGTAGTGACCGGACAGGGAAAGGGTTTTACCCTAAATTCCGGGAGCAGTACTTC
J: TRBJ1-2; D: -; V: TRBV18; size: -; CDR3: CASSPTNAGYYPGYTF; DNA: TGTGCCAGCTCACCTACCAACGCCGGCTACTATCCTGGCTACACCTTC
J: TRBJ2-7; D: TRBD1; V: TRBV2; size: few; CDR3: CASSGTGGYEQYF; DNA: TGTGCCAGCAGTGGGACAGGGGGCTACGAGCAGTACTTC
J: TRBJ2-6; D: TRBD1; V: TRBV3-1/TRBV3-2; size: -; CDR3: CASSPGTARHSGANVLTF; DNA: TGTGCCAGCAGCCCTGGGACAGCTCGTCACTCTGGGGCCAACGTCCTGACTTTC
J: TRBJ2-1; D: TRBD2; V: TRBV5-1; size: -; CDR3: CASSTRAGEGNEQFF; DNA: TGCGCCAGCAGCACGAGGGCGGGGGAGGGCAATGAGCAGTTCTTC
J: TRBJ2-7; D: -; V: TRBV5-1; size: -; CDR3: CASRIDIVLGVEQYF; DNA: TGCGCCAGCCGAATTGATATTGTCCTCGGGGTCGAGCAGTACTTC
J: TRBJ2-5; D: TRBD1; V: TRBV4-3; size: -; CDR3: CASSQLGQGPETQYF; DNA: TGCGCCAGCAGCCAACTAGGACAGGGGCCAGAGACCCAGTACTTC